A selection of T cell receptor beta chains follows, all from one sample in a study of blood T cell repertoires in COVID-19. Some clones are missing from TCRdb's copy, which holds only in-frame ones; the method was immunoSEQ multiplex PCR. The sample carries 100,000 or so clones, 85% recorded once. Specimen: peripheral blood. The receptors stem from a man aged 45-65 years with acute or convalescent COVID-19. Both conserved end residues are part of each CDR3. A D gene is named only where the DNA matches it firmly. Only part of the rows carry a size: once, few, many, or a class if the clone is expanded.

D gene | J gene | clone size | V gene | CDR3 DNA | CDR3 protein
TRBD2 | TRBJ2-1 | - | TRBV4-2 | TGTGCCAGCAGCCAGGCTAGCGGGGGGGCCAACAATGAGCAGTTCTTC | CASSQASGGANNEQFF
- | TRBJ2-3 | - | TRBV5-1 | TGCGCCAGCAGCCCCACAATTCAAAAAACAGATACGCAGTATTTT | CASSPTIQKTDTQYF
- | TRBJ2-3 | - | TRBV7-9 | TGTGCCAGCAGCTTAGTATTGGAGACAGATACGCAGTATTTT | CASSLVLETDTQYF
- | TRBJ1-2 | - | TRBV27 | TGTGCCAGCCGCGAGGTAGGCAGGGGAAGAGGTGGCTACACCTTC | CASREVGRGRGGYTF
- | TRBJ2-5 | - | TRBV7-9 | TGTGCCAGCAGCTTTGGCGTTCTACCAGGAGAGACCCAGTACTTC | CASSFGVLPGETQYF
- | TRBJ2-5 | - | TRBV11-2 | TGTGCCAGCAGCCCCCGGGGCGGGGCCAATCCAGGGCAGACCCAGTACTTC | CASSPRGGANPGQTQYF
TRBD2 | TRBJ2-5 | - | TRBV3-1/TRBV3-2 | TGTGCCAGCAGCCTCGGACTAGCCGGAGGGACCCAGTACTTC | CASSLGLAGGTQYF
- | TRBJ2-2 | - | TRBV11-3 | TGTGCCAGCAGCCTATCCCATTTAACCGGGGAGCTGTTTTTT | CASSLSHLTGELFF
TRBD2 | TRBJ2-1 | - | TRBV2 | TGTGCCAGCGGCACTGAGACTAGCGGGGGTCATAATGAGCAGTTCTTC | CASGTETSGGHNEQFF
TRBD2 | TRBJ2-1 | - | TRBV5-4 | TGTGCCAGCAGCTCGGGACTAGCGGGTGGATCCTACAATGAGCAGTTCTTC | CASSSGLAGGSYNEQFF
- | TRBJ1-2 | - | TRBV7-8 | TGTGCCAGCAGCCGGACATTTTCTACCACCTATGGCTACACCTTC | CASSRTFSTTYGYTF
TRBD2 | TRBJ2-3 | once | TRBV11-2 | TGTGCCAGCAGCCGTCCATATAGCGGGGGGACCACAGATACGCAGTATTTT | CASSRPYSGGTTDTQYF
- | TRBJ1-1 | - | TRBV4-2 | TGTGCCAGCAGCCAAAACACTAGAAACACTGAAGCTTTCTTT | CASSQNTRNTEAFF
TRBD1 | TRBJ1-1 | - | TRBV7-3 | TGTGCCAGCAGCACAGGGGCGAACACTGAAGCTTTCTTT | CASSTGANTEAFF
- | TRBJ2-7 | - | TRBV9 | TGTGCCAGCAGCGTAAACCCGGACAGGGAGGGCTACGAGCAGTACTTC | CASSVNPDREGYEQYF
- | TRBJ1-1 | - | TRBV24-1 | TGTGCCACCAGGAGGGAGGCCACTGAAGCTTTCTTT | CATRREATEAFF
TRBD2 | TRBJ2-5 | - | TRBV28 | TGTGCCACCTCCCCGACTAGCGGGAGGTGGGGGGAGACCCAGTACTTC | CATSPTSGRWGETQYF
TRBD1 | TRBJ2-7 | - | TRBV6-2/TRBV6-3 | TGTGCCAGCAGTTACGGACAGGTTGGGGAGCAGTACTTC | CASSYGQVGEQYF
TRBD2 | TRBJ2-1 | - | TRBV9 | TGTGCCAGCAGCCCCCCCGCCTTCTCGACTAGCGGGGGTACCTCCTACAATGAGCAGTTCTTC | CASSPPAFSTSGGTSYNEQFF
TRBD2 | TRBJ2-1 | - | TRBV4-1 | TGCGCCAGCAGCCAAGGACCCCAGGGGCTAGCGGGAGGTTGGGATGAGCAGTTCTTC | CASSQGPQGLAGGWDEQFF
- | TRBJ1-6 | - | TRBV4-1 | TGCGCCAGCAGCCAAGCCCTTGATTCACCCCTCCACTTT | CASSQALDSPLHF
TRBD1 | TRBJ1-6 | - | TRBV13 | TGTGCCAGCAGCTGGGGGACAGGGCTTTCACCCCTCCACTTT | CASSWGTGLSPLHF
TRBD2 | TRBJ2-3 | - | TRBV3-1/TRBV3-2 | TGTGCCAGCAGCCAGGATGTGGCGGGAGGCACAGATACGCAGTATTTT | CASSQDVAGGTDTQYF
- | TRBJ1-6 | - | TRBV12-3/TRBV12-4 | TGTGCCAGCAGTTTTATGGACTCTGGCCACCTCCACTTT | CASSFMDSGHLHF
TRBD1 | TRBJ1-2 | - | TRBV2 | TGTGCCAGCGGGACAGGGTTGGGGGGCTACACCTTC | CASGTGLGGYTF
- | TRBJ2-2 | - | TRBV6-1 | TGTGCCAGCAGTGAGGGGCCTATTAGAACCGGGGAGCTGTTTTTT | CASSEGPIRTGELFF
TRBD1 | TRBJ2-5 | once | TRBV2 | TGTGCCAGCAGCCTATTGGACAGGGGTCAAGAGACCCAGTACTTC | CASSLLDRGQETQYF
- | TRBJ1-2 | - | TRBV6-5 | TGTGCCACCAAACGGGGAGGGTTTGGCTACACCTTC | CATKRGGFGYTF
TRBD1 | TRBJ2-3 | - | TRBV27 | TGTGCCAGCAGTTTTACCGGCGACAGGGGCACAGATACGCAGTATTTT | CASSFTGDRGTDTQYF
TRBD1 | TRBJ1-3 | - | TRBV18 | TGTGCCAGCTCAGCGGGGACAGGTAGCTCTGGAAACACCATATATTTT | CASSAGTGSSGNTIYF
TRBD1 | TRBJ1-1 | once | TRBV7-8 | TGTGCCAGCAGCGATCACAGGGGGCTGGAGACTGAAGCTTTCTTT | CASSDHRGLETEAFF
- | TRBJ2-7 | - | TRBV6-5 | TGTGCCAGCAGTTACCGGGACACCCTACCCTACGAGCAGTACTTC | CASSYRDTLPYEQYF
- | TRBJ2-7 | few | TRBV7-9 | TGTGCCAGCAGCCACAGGGCAGTCTACGAGCAGTACTTC | CASSHRAVYEQYF
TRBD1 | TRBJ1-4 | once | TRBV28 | TGTGCCAGCAGGTCAGGGGGCGCTAGTGAAAAACTGTTTTTT | CASRSGGASEKLFF
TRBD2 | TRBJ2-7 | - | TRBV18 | TGTGCCAGCTCGGCCACGGGGACTACGGTCGAGCAGTACTTC | CASSATGTTVEQYF
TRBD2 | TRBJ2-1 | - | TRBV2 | TGTGCCAGCAGTGCACAAGCGGGAGAAGGCAATGAGCAGTTCTTC | CASSAQAGEGNEQFF
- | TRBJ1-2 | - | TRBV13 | TGTGCCAGCAGCTCAGGTCGCAGGGTCTATGGCTACACCTTC | CASSSGRRVYGYTF
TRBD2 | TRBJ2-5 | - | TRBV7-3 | TGTGCCAGCAGCTGTTATGGACTAGCGGGGTCAGAGACCCAGTACTTC | CASSCYGLAGSETQYF
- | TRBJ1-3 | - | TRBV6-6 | TGTGCCAGCAGTAAACAGAGACAGGATCACACCATATATTTT | CASSKQRQDHTIYF